Following are 5 T cell receptor beta chains from one sample sequenced in a study of T cells after yellow fever vaccination. One entry per CDR3 protein results from TCRdb running MiXCR on the 5' RACE reads. The table includes 250,000 to 400,000 distinct CDR3 sequences, around 4.5% detected once. The sample here was PBMCs, taken 15 days after the yellow fever booster vaccination. The receptors were sampled from a man younger than 35 who received the YFV17D yellow fever vaccine.

Many counts were recorded for this clonotype. The chain has TRBV4-2 and TRBJ2-7, with D maybe TRBD2 (7 bases). The CDR3 contains 15 residues. Trimming shortened V by 4 bases and J by 0 bases, and 13 bases separated the two germline ends. CDR1 LGHNA and CDR2 YNFKEQ come from the germline V gene. CDR3 DNA: TGTGCCAGCAGCCGAGGGGGGGACGGCTCCTACGAGCAGTACTTC. Translating gives CASSRGGDGSYEQYF.

This clonotype was counted only a few times. The V and J genes are TRBV5-6 and TRBJ2-7; D is possibly TRBD1 or TRBD2 (5 bases each). This CDR3 is built from 17 residues. Trimming removed 0 bases at V and 3 bases at J, with 19 bases between. The germline CDR1 and CDR2 sequences are SGHDT and YYEEEE. The CDR3 DNA reads as TGTGCCAGCAGCTTGGTAGGGGCAGACGCTAGCCTCTACGAGCAGTACGTC. Translating it yields CASSLVGADASLYEQYV.

This clonotype was detected ten times or more. This rearrangement joins TRBV7-2 to TRBJ2-3, with TRBD1 as a possible D gene (5 bases). Germline CDR1 SGHTA, CDR2 FQGNSA. The length of the CDR3 is 14 residues. V was shortened by 5 bases and J by 6 bases, with 15 bases between the two germline ends. The CDR3 loop is CASSTKGHPDTQYF. The CDR3 DNA reads TGTGCCAGCAGCACCAAAGGACATCCGGATACGCAGTATTTT. Supplemented by reference TRBV7-2 and TRBJ2-3, the full variable domain reads GAGVSQSPSNKVTEKGKDVELRCDPISGHTALYWYRQSLGQGLEFLIYFQGNSAPDKSGLPSDRFSAERTGGSVSTLTIQRTQQEDSAVYLCASSTKGHPDTQYFGPGTRLTVL.

This clonotype was counted between two and nine times. V gene TRBV9 combines with J gene TRBJ2-5; TRBD2 is a possible D gene (6 bases). Per the germline V gene, CDR1 is SGDLS and CDR2 is YYNGEE. V dropped 0 bases and J dropped 2 bases, with 11 bases sitting between them. This CDR3 comprises 15 residues. The CDR3 region is CASSVELAPQETQYF. CDR3 coding DNA: TGTGCCAGCAGCGTAGAACTAGCCCCTCAAGAGACCCAGTACTTC.

This clonotype showed up many times. The chain's CDR3 is CASSFGPQNTGELFF. In DNA form, the CDR3 reads TGTGCCAGCAGCTTCGGCCCACAGAACACCGGGGAGCTGTTTTTT. The genes are TRBV7-9 and TRBJ2-2; no firm D call. Germline CDR1 is SEHNR and CDR2 is FQNEAQ (reference sequence). The CDR3 length is 15 residues. V shed 3 bases and J shed 1 base, with 9 bases lying between them.